This is a list of T cell receptor beta chains from one sample in a study of T cells in localized non-small cell lung cancer. Sequenced by immunoSEQ multiplex PCR; TCRdb stores in-frame clones only, minus some. The data hold almost 35,000 clones, with 93% observed a single time. The material was peripheral blood, obtained before any cancer treatment. These receptors were obtained from a female donor of 60 years or more with stage I lung adenocarcinoma. Each CDR3 is given with its conserved first and last residue. Fields, in order: J gene, clone size, V gene, D gene, CDR3 DNA, CDR3 protein. A D gene is named only where the DNA matches it firmly. For some rows the clone size is stated as once, few or many, or as a class when expanded; others skip it.

j_call: TRBJ2-3; clone_size: once; v_call: TRBV5-1; d_call: NA; cdr3_nt: TGCGCCAGCAGCTTCGGGCAACCGGGCACAGATACGCAGTATTTT; cdr3_aa: CASSFGQPGTDTQYF
j_call: TRBJ2-7; clone_size: NA; v_call: TRBV28; d_call: NA; cdr3_nt: TGTGCCAGCACGCACGCTCGACTAGGAGTCTACGAGCAGTACTTC; cdr3_aa: CASTHARLGVYEQYF
j_call: TRBJ2-5; clone_size: NA; v_call: TRBV11-2; d_call: NA; cdr3_nt: TGTGCCAGCAGCTTAGTGCCAGGGAAAGAGACCCAGTACTTC; cdr3_aa: CASSLVPGKETQYF
j_call: TRBJ2-4; clone_size: NA; v_call: TRBV5-4; d_call: TRBD1; cdr3_nt: TGTGCCAGCAGCGGACGGGACAGTCTAGCCAAAAACATTCAGTACTTC; cdr3_aa: CASSGRDSLAKNIQYF
j_call: TRBJ1-2; clone_size: NA; v_call: TRBV5-1; d_call: TRBD1; cdr3_nt: TGCGCCAGCAGCTTGGCCTCCGGACAGGGGGACGGCTACACCTTC; cdr3_aa: CASSLASGQGDGYTF
j_call: TRBJ1-1; clone_size: NA; v_call: TRBV11-3; d_call: NA; cdr3_nt: TGTGCCAGCAGCTTCGACCGTGAAGCTTTCTTT; cdr3_aa: CASSFDREAFF
j_call: TRBJ2-1; clone_size: NA; v_call: TRBV9; d_call: TRBD2; cdr3_nt: TGTGCCAGCAGCGTAGGGGCTAGCGGGGGAGGTGAGCAGTTCTTC; cdr3_aa: CASSVGASGGGEQFF
j_call: TRBJ1-1; clone_size: NA; v_call: TRBV10-3; d_call: NA; cdr3_nt: TGTGCCATCAGTTCGGGGAACACTGAAGCTTTCTTT; cdr3_aa: CAISSGNTEAFF
j_call: TRBJ2-2; clone_size: NA; v_call: TRBV19; d_call: TRBD2; cdr3_nt: TGTGCCAGTAGAAGGGTAGCGGGAGAGGCCGGGGAGCTGTTTTTT; cdr3_aa: CASRRVAGEAGELFF
j_call: TRBJ1-2; clone_size: NA; v_call: TRBV6-5; d_call: TRBD1; cdr3_nt: TGTGCCAGCAGTCCCATACCCGGGACAGGCGGTGGCTACACCTTC; cdr3_aa: CASSPIPGTGGGYTF
j_call: TRBJ1-6; clone_size: NA; v_call: TRBV28; d_call: TRBD1; cdr3_nt: TGTGCCAGCAGTCCTGCAGGGGGCGCCCAAAATAATTCACCCCTCCACTTT; cdr3_aa: CASSPAGGAQNNSPLHF
j_call: TRBJ2-5; clone_size: NA; v_call: TRBV2; d_call: NA; cdr3_nt: TGTGCCAGCAAGCCGACTAACGTTAAAGGTACCCAGTACTTC; cdr3_aa: CASKPTNVKGTQYF
j_call: TRBJ1-1; clone_size: NA; v_call: TRBV21-1; d_call: NA; cdr3_nt: TGTGCCAGCCAAGCGGAGGTCTCGGAGGACACTGAAGCTTTCTTT; cdr3_aa: CASQAEVSEDTEAFF
j_call: TRBJ2-2; clone_size: NA; v_call: TRBV5-1; d_call: TRBD1; cdr3_nt: TGCGCCAGCAGCCTAGACAGGGTGAACACCGGGGAGCTGTTTTTT; cdr3_aa: CASSLDRVNTGELFF
j_call: TRBJ2-7; clone_size: NA; v_call: TRBV28; d_call: TRBD1; cdr3_nt: TGTGCCAGCAGTTCCGCCGGGACAGGTCAAAACGAGCAGTACTTC; cdr3_aa: CASSSAGTGQNEQYF
j_call: TRBJ1-5; clone_size: NA; v_call: TRBV2; d_call: NA; cdr3_nt: TGTGCCAGCAGTGTTGTAGGTAGCAATCAGCCCCAGCATTTT; cdr3_aa: CASSVVGSNQPQHF
j_call: TRBJ2-2; clone_size: NA; v_call: TRBV7-2; d_call: TRBD2; cdr3_nt: TGTGCCAGCAGCTTAGTCTCGCGGGGGTTGGTCGGGGAGCTGTTTTTT; cdr3_aa: CASSLVSRGLVGELFF
j_call: TRBJ2-4; clone_size: once; v_call: TRBV5-6; d_call: NA; cdr3_nt: TGTGCCAGCAGCTTGGCCGGGACGCAGTTTGAAAACATTCAGTACTTC; cdr3_aa: CASSLAGTQFENIQYF
j_call: TRBJ2-1; clone_size: NA; v_call: TRBV5-1; d_call: TRBD2; cdr3_nt: TGCGCCAGCTGGGCGGGGGTAGGCACCTACAATGAGCAGTTCTTC; cdr3_aa: CASWAGVGTYNEQFF
j_call: TRBJ2-5; clone_size: NA; v_call: TRBV7-9; d_call: TRBD1; cdr3_nt: TGTGCCAGCAGCCTACCTACGGGACAGCAAGAGACCCAGTACTTC; cdr3_aa: CASSLPTGQQETQYF
j_call: TRBJ2-5; clone_size: NA; v_call: TRBV5-3; d_call: NA; cdr3_nt: TGTGCCAGAAGCCTGACTAGTAAAGAGACCCAGTACTTC; cdr3_aa: CARSLTSKETQYF
j_call: TRBJ1-2; clone_size: NA; v_call: TRBV15; d_call: NA; cdr3_nt: TGTGCCACCAGATCGGCAGGTTTTCCTTCTGGCTACACCTTC; cdr3_aa: CATRSAGFPSGYTF
j_call: TRBJ2-1; clone_size: NA; v_call: TRBV19; d_call: NA; cdr3_nt: TGTGCCAGTAGTATGGGCAGAGAGTACAATGAGCAGTTCTTC; cdr3_aa: CASSMGREYNEQFF
j_call: TRBJ1-1; clone_size: NA; v_call: TRBV5-6; d_call: NA; cdr3_nt: TGTGCCAGCAGCTCCCCTCGGGTCGTGAGAAACACTGAAGCTTTCTTT; cdr3_aa: CASSSPRVVRNTEAFF
j_call: TRBJ1-1; clone_size: NA; v_call: TRBV5-4; d_call: NA; cdr3_nt: TGTGCCAGCAGCTTGGCCGTTGGTATGAACACTGAAGCTTTCTTT; cdr3_aa: CASSLAVGMNTEAFF
j_call: TRBJ2-1; clone_size: NA; v_call: TRBV7-2; d_call: NA; cdr3_nt: TGTGCCAGCAGTCTACGTCCGGGACAACTCTACAATGAGCAGTTCTTC; cdr3_aa: CASSLRPGQLYNEQFF
j_call: TRBJ2-6; clone_size: NA; v_call: TRBV11-2; d_call: NA; cdr3_nt: TGTGCCAGCAGCCCCGGGGCTGGGGCCAACGTCCTGACTTTC; cdr3_aa: CASSPGAGANVLTF
j_call: TRBJ2-5; clone_size: once; v_call: TRBV7-2; d_call: NA; cdr3_nt: TGTGCCAGCAGCTTTTACGGACCACAAGAGACCCAGTACTTC; cdr3_aa: CASSFYGPQETQYF
j_call: TRBJ1-1; clone_size: NA; v_call: TRBV9; d_call: TRBD1; cdr3_nt: TGTGCCAGCAGCGCCTGGACAGGGGGACAGACTGAAGCTTTCTTT; cdr3_aa: CASSAWTGGQTEAFF
j_call: TRBJ2-5; clone_size: NA; v_call: TRBV11-3; d_call: TRBD2; cdr3_nt: TGTGCCAGCATCGGGGGGGAGGAGACCCAGTACTTC; cdr3_aa: CASIGGEETQYF
j_call: TRBJ1-1; clone_size: NA; v_call: TRBV2; d_call: NA; cdr3_nt: TGTGCCAGCAGTACCCAAGGGGGGGGGATGACTGAAGCTTTCTTT; cdr3_aa: CASSTQGGGMTEAFF
j_call: TRBJ1-5; clone_size: NA; v_call: TRBV6-5; d_call: NA; cdr3_nt: TGTGCCAGCAGTTACGAAGGGGGTCAGCCCCAGCATTTT; cdr3_aa: CASSYEGGQPQHF
j_call: TRBJ2-6; clone_size: NA; v_call: TRBV18; d_call: NA; cdr3_nt: TGTGCCAGCTCTCAGCAGGGAGTAACTGGGGCCAACGTCCTGACTTTC; cdr3_aa: CASSQQGVTGANVLTF
j_call: TRBJ1-2; clone_size: NA; v_call: TRBV28; d_call: NA; cdr3_nt: TGTGCCAGCAGTTTCCCGCACTCCGCAGGGGACCATGGCTACACCTTC; cdr3_aa: CASSFPHSAGDHGYTF
j_call: TRBJ2-4; clone_size: NA; v_call: TRBV5-1; d_call: TRBD1; cdr3_nt: TGCGCCAGCAGCGAAACCGGGACAGCTGCCATTCAGTACTTC; cdr3_aa: CASSETGTAAIQYF
j_call: TRBJ1-1; clone_size: NA; v_call: TRBV6-1; d_call: NA; cdr3_nt: TGTGCCAGCAGACGTTTTACTGGTGACACTGAAGCTTTCTTT; cdr3_aa: CASRRFTGDTEAFF
j_call: TRBJ2-3; clone_size: once; v_call: TRBV7-2; d_call: TRBD2; cdr3_nt: TGTGCCAGCAGCTCCTCGGGGGGATATACGCAGTATTTT; cdr3_aa: CASSSSGGYTQYF
j_call: TRBJ2-2; clone_size: NA; v_call: TRBV23-1; d_call: NA; cdr3_nt: TGCGCCAGCAGTCAATCAGGGATCTCGAACACCGGGGAGCTGTTTTTT; cdr3_aa: CASSQSGISNTGELFF
j_call: TRBJ1-1; clone_size: NA; v_call: TRBV5-1; d_call: TRBD1; cdr3_nt: TGCGCCAGCAGCGTGGACAGGCGGGTTATGAACACTGAAGCTTTCTTT; cdr3_aa: CASSVDRRVMNTEAFF
j_call: TRBJ2-3; clone_size: NA; v_call: TRBV7-3; d_call: NA; cdr3_nt: TGTGCCAGCAGCTTCGGGGGATTAACAGATACGCAGTATTTT; cdr3_aa: CASSFGGLTDTQYF
j_call: TRBJ1-5; clone_size: once; v_call: TRBV28; d_call: NA; cdr3_nt: TGTGCCAGCAGTTTCCCAGGCCTTAGCAATCAGCCCCAGCATTTT; cdr3_aa: CASSFPGLSNQPQHF
j_call: TRBJ2-2; clone_size: NA; v_call: TRBV10-3; d_call: TRBD1; cdr3_nt: TGTGCCATCAGTGAGGCAAGGGGGCGTACCGGGGAGCTGTTTTTT; cdr3_aa: CAISEARGRTGELFF
j_call: TRBJ2-6; clone_size: NA; v_call: TRBV5-1; d_call: NA; cdr3_nt: TGCGCCAGCAGCTTGGGAGACTTTGCCGGGGCCAACGTCCTGACTTTC; cdr3_aa: CASSLGDFAGANVLTF